This T cell receptor (beta chain) was recovered during a study of CDR3 diversity in severe acne. TCRdb reprocessed the PCR reads via MiXCR and lists one record per CDR3 protein. The sample yields about 98,000 distinct CDR3 sequences, more than 45% seen once. The V gene lost 1 base and the J gene lost 4 bases, with 10 bases spanning the gap. CDR3 length equals 14 residues. The germline V gene has CDR1 SGHTA and CDR2 FQGNSA. The TCR comes from a male donor with acne. V gene TRBV7-2 combines with J gene TRBJ2-5; possible D gene TRBD1, 8 bases. The sample taken for sequencing was blood. CDR3 region: CASSLDRGGETQYF. In nucleotides, the CDR3 is TGTGCCAGCAGCTTAGACAGGGGGGGAGAGACCCAGTACTTC.